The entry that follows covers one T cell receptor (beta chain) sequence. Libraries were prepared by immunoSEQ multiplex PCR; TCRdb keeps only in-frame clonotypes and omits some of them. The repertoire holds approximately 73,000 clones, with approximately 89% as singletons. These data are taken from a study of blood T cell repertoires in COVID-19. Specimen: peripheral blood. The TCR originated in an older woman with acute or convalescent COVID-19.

The CDR3 is CASSLYGSNNGYTF. For the CDR3, the DNA is TGTGCCAGCAGCTTGTATGGCTCAAACAATGGCTACACCTTC. This chain uses TRBV5-4 with TRBJ1-2; D unresolved. Per germline, CDR1 SGHNT and CDR2 YYREEE (reference sequence). V lost 1 base and J 6 bases, leaving 13 bases between the germline ends. The CDR3 runs 14 residues. Complete variable domain (other parts from reference TRBV5-4 and TRBJ1-2): ETGVTQSPTHLIKTRGQQVTLRCSSQSGHNTVSWYQQALGQGPQFIFQYYREEENGRGNFPPRFSGLQFPNYSSELNVNALELDDSALYLCASSLYGSNNGYTFGSGTRLTVV.